Shown below are 32 T cell receptor beta chains from a single sample sequenced in a study of T cell clonality in common variable immunodeficiency. Broader study findings: Reportedly, TCR beta sequences from common variable immunodeficiency showed fewer deletions and N-nucleotide insertions.

These receptors' targets are unknown. This table comes from immunoSEQ multiplex PCR, and its TCRdb copy is limited to in-frame clones, with some not included. Observed in the sample are some 2,600 clones, none of them singletons. The sequenced sample was peripheral blood mononuclear cells. These TCRs come from a human donor with common variable immunodeficiency.

Turning to this clone: From the germline J gene comes the end of the CDR3, since the read stops 3 residues before it. V gene TRBV7-9 combines with J gene TRBJ1-4; D is unresolved. Per germline, CDR1 SEHNR and CDR2 FQNEAQ (reference sequence). With 1 base removed from V and 7 bases from J, the gap between germline ends came to 7 bases. The CDR3 spans 13 residues. Partial CDR3 DNA: TGTGCCAGCAGCTTAGGGCGGGGTGAAAAA. Translation gives CASSLGRGEK. The whole CDR3 region reads CASSLGRGEKLFF.

This clone has a count of ten or more. With the read ending 3 residues before the CDR3 end, the germline J gene is used to fill in that end. The chain employs TRBV27 and TRBJ1-5; possible D gene TRBD1, 6 bases. Germline values: CDR1 MNHEY, CDR2 SMNVEV (reference sequence). The ends were cut back, 6 bases at V and 2 bases at J, with 14 bases in the middle. The CDR3 is made up of 15 amino acids. CDR3 DNA, as far as it was read: TGTGCCAGCAGGGAACAGGGCGCGGGCAATCAGCCC. Amino acids: CASREQGAGNQP. The entire CDR3 sequence reads CASREQGAGNQPQHF.

By frequency in the sample, this clone is medium-sized. Read sequence stops 3 residues before the CDR3 end, and the germline J gene provides the missing end. The chain uses TRBV7-9 and TRBJ1-4, with D uncertain. Germline V gives CDR1 SEHNR, CDR2 FQNEAQ (reference sequence). The CDR3 covers 14 residues. V lost 4 bases and J lost 7, with 13 bases in between. CDR3 sequence reads: CASSSPGTVEKLFF. The CDR3 bases that were read are TGTGCCAGCAGCTCGCCGGGTACCGTTGAAAAA.

Sample share makes this clone medium-sized. The observed sequence ends 3 residues before the CDR3 terminus, with the missing tail filled in from the germline J gene. V usage is TRBV19 and J usage is TRBJ2-7; D might be TRBD2 (7 bases). The CDR3 runs to 14 residues. Between the trimmed V and J ends, which lost 10 bases and 4 bases, there was a span of 20 bases. The germline V gene has CDR1 LNHDA and CDR2 SQIVND (reference sequence). This CDR3 is CANPRGGGSYEQYF. The sequenced part of the CDR3 DNA is TGTGCCAACCCCAGGGGAGGGGGTTCGTACGAG. Looking up the rest from reference TRBV19 and TRBJ2-7 gives the full variable domain: DGGITQSPKYLFRKEGQNVTLSCEQNLNHDAMYWYRQDPGQGLRLIYYSQIVNDFQKGDIAEGYSVSREKKESFPLTVTSAQKNPTAFYLCANPRGGGSYEQYFGPGTRLTVT.

This clone ranks as medium-sized (0.01 to 0.1%). The CDR3 extends 3 residues past the end of the read, so its final part is completed from the germline J gene. The gene calls are TRBV2 and TRBJ2-1, with D perhaps TRBD2 (5 bases). Trimming shortened V by 2 bases and J by 4 bases, and 12 bases separated the two germline ends. Germline V gives CDR1 SNHLY, CDR2 FYNNEI. The CDR3 sequence is 15 residues long. The sequenced part of the CDR3 DNA is TGTGCCAGCAGTGAAAGCCCAACTAGATACAATGAG. Residues: CASSESPTRYNE. The full CDR3 protein is CASSESPTRYNEQFF.

This clone rates as medium-sized. The read gets to within 3 residues of the CDR3 end, and the germline J gene fills in the rest. The rearrangement uses TRBV20-1 and TRBJ1-1; 7 bases align to TRBD1. Germline V CDR1 and CDR2: DFQATT, SNEGSKA (reference sequence). CDR3 length equals 12 residues. Losses at the gene ends were 2 bases for V and 3 bases for J; bases not matched to a gene: 0. The CDR3 DNA, read in part, is TGCAGTGCTAGAACAGGGGACACTGAA. Translation: CSARTGDTE. The complete CDR3 sequence is CSARTGDTEAFF.

This clone is medium-sized by share. The CDR3 end is not reached by the read, which stops 3 residues before it; the germline J gene fills it in. This chain joins TRBV7-3 and TRBJ2-2, with D perhaps TRBD1 (6 bases). The germline V gene encodes CDR1 SGHTA and CDR2 FQGTGA. This CDR3 is 15 amino acids long. Trimming pared 0 bases from V and 7 bases from J, leaving 12 bases between. This CDR3 reads CASSLTWEQGGELFF. The sequenced part of the CDR3 DNA is TGTGCCAGCAGCTTAACGTGGGAACAGGGCGGGGAG.

This clone is medium-sized within its sample. CDR3 DNA (partial): TGTGCCAGCAGTACGGTTCGATCTGGAAACACC. Its protein is CASSTVRSGNT. The CDR3 in full is CASSTVRSGNTIYF. The chain joins TRBV2 to TRBJ1-3; D remains unclear. The CDR3 extends 3 residues past the end of the read, so its final part is completed from the germline J gene. The CDR3 length is 14 residues. V dropped 5 bases and J dropped 1 base, with 9 bases sitting between them. Germline CDR1 SNHLY, CDR2 FYNNEI.

This clone turned up a few times. The read is 3 residues too short to cover the CDR3 end, so that end is filled in from the germline J gene. The chain has TRBV2 and TRBJ1-2, with 8 bases fitting TRBD1. The germline V gene encodes CDR1 SNHLY and CDR2 FYNNEI. There are 15 residues in the CDR3. After removal of 5 bases from V and 6 bases from J, the junction contained 11 bases not matched to a gene. This chain's CDR3 is CASSPSGTGLNGYTF. The covered CDR3 bases are TGTGCCAGCAGTCCCTCCGGGACAGGATTGAATGGC.

This clone is judged medium-sized. The CDR3 end falls 3 residues outside the read, so it is completed with the germline J gene. This chain uses TRBV29-1 with TRBJ1-1, with 9 bases that match TRBD1. Germline CDR1 and CDR2: SQVTM and ANQGSEA. The CDR3 is 13 residues long. The V and J ends lost 6 bases and 4 bases, in that order; junction bases with no gene match: 6. The CDR3 bases that were read are TGCAGCGTCAGACGACAGGGGGTCACTGAA. Translated, it gives CSVRRQGVTE. The whole CDR3 region reads CSVRRQGVTEAFF. The whole variable domain, remainder taken from reference TRBV29-1 and TRBJ1-1, is SAVISQKPSRDICQRGTSLTIQCQVDSQVTMMFWYRQQPGQSLTLIATANQGSEATYESGFVIDKFPISRPNLTFSTLTVSNMSPEDSSIYLCSVRRQGVTEAFFGQGTRLTVV.

Sample share makes this clone medium-sized. The read terminates 3 residues ahead of where the CDR3 ends, so the germline J gene completes it. The V and J genes are TRBV20-1 and TRBJ2-1; D is possibly TRBD2 (6 bases). This CDR3 contains 15 residues. With 5 bases removed from V and 0 bases from J, the gap between germline ends came to 14 bases. Germline-derived CDR1 and CDR2 are DFQATT and SNEGSKA (reference sequence). CDR3 protein: CSAPWDSSSYNEQFF. The sequenced part of the CDR3 DNA is TGCAGTGCTCCCTGGGACTCAAGCTCCTACAATGAG.

In its sample, this clone is medium-sized (0.01 to 0.1%). The read comes to an end 3 residues before the CDR3 does, leaving the germline J gene to fill in the end. V gene TRBV19 combines with J gene TRBJ2-3, with 14 bases identical to TRBD2. This CDR3 spans 16 amino acids. After removal of 5 bases from V and 5 bases from J, the junction contained 6 bases not matched to a gene. Germline-derived CDR1 and CDR2 are LNHDA and SQIVND (reference sequence). The CDR3 bases that were read are TGTGCCAGTAGTGGGGGACTAGCGGGGGTGGGAGATACG. Its protein is CASSGGLAGVGDT. The full CDR3 reads CASSGGLAGVGDTQYF. Based on the CDR3 plus reference TRBV19 and TRBJ2-3, the full variable domain is DGGITQSPKYLFRKEGQNVTLSCEQNLNHDAMYWYRQDPGQGLRLIYYSQIVNDFQKGDIAEGYSVSREKKESFPLTVTSAQKNPTAFYLCASSGGLAGVGDTQYFGPGTRLTVL.

This clone is medium-sized by share. The part of the CDR3 DNA that was read is TGCAGTGCTAGTCGGGGGGGGTCCTACAATGAG. Residues: CSASRGGSYNE. The full CDR3 reads CSASRGGSYNEQFF. The V call is TRBV20-1, the J call TRBJ2-1; the match to TRBD2 covers 8 bases. The read finishes 3 residues shy of the CDR3 end, and the germline J gene is used to complete it. Germline V CDR1 and CDR2: DFQATT, SNEGSKA (reference sequence). The CDR3 covers 14 residues. The V segment lost 3 bases and the J segment 1 base; nucleotides outside the gene matches: 2.

This clone was observed at least ten times. CDR3 DNA, as far as it was read: TGCAGTGCTCCTTCTGACAGACCCTACGAG. Translation: CSAPSDRPYE. The CDR3 in its entirety is CSAPSDRPYEQYF. This chain joins TRBV20-1 and TRBJ2-7; a weak D match, TRBD1 (5 bases). The DNA ends 3 residues before the CDR3 does, and the rest of the CDR3 is filled in from the germline J gene. V was cut by 5 bases and J by 2 bases, with 13 bases left in between. This CDR3 spans 13 amino acids. Germline V gives CDR1 DFQATT, CDR2 SNEGSKA (reference sequence).

This clone has a count of ten or more. Read sequence stops 3 residues before the CDR3 end, and the germline J gene provides the missing end. The gene calls are TRBV5-1 and TRBJ1-1; maybe TRBD1 (6 bases). The CDR3 spans 15 residues. Germline CDR1 is SGHRS and CDR2 is YFSETQ. Trimming stripped 3 bases from V and 1 base from J, with 13 bases between. CDR3 amino acids: CASSYDGQPNTEAFF. CDR3 bases read: TGCGCCAGCAGCTACGACGGACAGCCGAACACTGAA. Full variable domain (remainder filled in from reference TRBV5-1 and TRBJ1-1): KAGVTQTPRYLIKTRGQQVTLSCSPISGHRSVSWYQQTPGQGLQFLFEYFSETQRNKGNFPGRFSGRQFSNSRSEMNVSTLELGDSALYLCASSYDGQPNTEAFFGQGTRLTVV.

By proportion, this clone is medium-sized. The read halts 3 residues ahead of the CDR3 end, with the missing end drawn from the germline J gene. The chain has TRBV5-1 and TRBJ2-1; a possible D gene is TRBD2 (7 bases). This CDR3 comprises 15 residues. Deletions cut 4 bases from V and 8 bases from J, with 19 bases between. Per the germline V gene, CDR1 is SGHRS and CDR2 is YFSETQ. The CDR3 spells CASSGGGDIGDEQFF. Partial CDR3 DNA: TGCGCCAGCAGCGGCGGGGGCGATATAGGCGATGAG.

Judged by abundance, this clone is medium-sized. The read falls 3 residues short of the CDR3 end, and the missing part is taken from the germline J gene. The chain carries TRBV4-1 and TRBJ2-3; the D gene is possibly TRBD2 (7 bases). V dropped 0 bases and J dropped 4 bases, with 11 bases sitting between them. CDR1 is MGHRA and CDR2 is YSYEKL in the germline V gene. CDR3 size: 15 residues. CDR3 DNA, as far as it was read: TGCGCCAGCAGCCAAGATCGAGGGGGGGCAGATACG. Its protein product is CASSQDRGGADT. The CDR3 reads in full as CASSQDRGGADTQYF.

With respect to this clone: The read is 3 residues too short to cover the CDR3 end, so that end is filled in from the germline J gene. This chain uses TRBV5-1 with TRBJ2-2, with 7 positions matching TRBD1. The germline V gene encodes CDR1 SGHRS and CDR2 YFSETQ. The CDR3 is 15 amino acids. J lost 4 bases, V lost 2 bases, and 5 bases had no gene match. The CDR3 is CASSLGAGGTGELFF. The sequenced CDR3 bases are TGCGCCAGCAGCTTAGGCGCAGGGGGCACCGGGGAG.

Comments on this clone: The read halts 3 residues ahead of the CDR3 end, with the missing end drawn from the germline J gene. This chain links TRBV30 with TRBJ2-5; D call uncertain. CDR1 and CDR2 from the germline V gene are GTSNPN and SVGIG (reference sequence). V dropped 3 bases and J dropped 4 bases, with 9 bases sitting between them. This CDR3 has 12 residues. The sequenced part of the CDR3 DNA is TGTGCCTGGAGCCTTTCTCGAGAGACC. This codes for CAWSLSRET. The full CDR3 protein is CAWSLSRETQYF.

By share of the sample, this clone is medium-sized. The missing CDR3 end, 3 residues past where the read stops, is filled in from the germline J gene. The chain recombines TRBV2 with TRBJ2-5; TRBD1 aligns across 7 bases. Germline trimming cut 6 bases from V and 1 base from J; bases unmatched to any gene: 8. Germline assignment: CDR1 SNHLY and CDR2 FYNNEI. CDR3 size: 15 residues. CDR3 protein: CASRPGTAIQETQYF. CDR3 bases read: TGTGCCAGCAGGCCCGGGACAGCCATCCAAGAGACC.

This clone occurred many times. The missing CDR3 end, 3 residues past where the read stops, is filled in from the germline J gene. This chain joins TRBV20-1 and TRBJ2-7; tentative D call: TRBD2 (7 bases). CDR1 is DFQATT, CDR2 SNEGSKA, per germline (reference sequence). CDR3 length: 17 residues. The V gene lost 0 bases and the J gene lost 5 bases, with 23 bases spanning the gap. The chain's CDR3 is CSARDIARGLAVHEQYF. The DNA read from the CDR3 is TGCAGTGCTAGAGATATTGCTCGGGGGCTAGCGGTCCACGAG.

In its sample, this clone ranks as medium-sized. Read sequence stops 3 residues before the CDR3 end, and the germline J gene provides the missing end. This chain joins TRBV7-9 and TRBJ1-5; TRBD1 matches at 8 bases. Germline loops: CDR1 SEHNR, CDR2 FQNEAQ (reference sequence). There are 14 residues in the CDR3. V gave up 2 bases and J gave up 5 bases; unmatched junction bases: 2. CDR3 region: CASSLSGGDQPQHF. The sequenced CDR3 bases are TGTGCCAGCAGCTTATCAGGGGGCGATCAGCCC.

This clone appeared many times. The read gets to within 3 residues of the CDR3 end, and the germline J gene fills in the rest. This chain links TRBV27 with TRBJ2-7; TRBD2 matches 7 bases. The V gene's germline CDR1 is MNHEY and CDR2 SMNVEV (reference sequence). V lost 0 bases to trimming and J lost 2 bases; unmatched junction nucleotides: 4. This CDR3 has 15 residues. CDR3 sequence reads: CASSLSGGTAYEQYF. The sequenced CDR3 bases are TGTGCCAGCAGTTTATCCGGGGGGACTGCCTACGAG.

In its sample, this clone is medium-sized (0.01 to 0.1%). The sequenced fragment ends 3 residues before the CDR3 boundary, so the rest is inferred from the germline J gene. This rearrangement joins TRBV12-3 or TRBV12-4 to TRBJ2-1; 9 nucleotides match TRBD2. The CDR3 is 15 amino acids. V was pared by 3 bases and J by 8 bases, with 8 bases of the junction left unmatched. The sequenced CDR3 bases are TGTGCCAGCAGTTTTCTAGCGGGGACAAGCTATGAG. Translating it yields CASSFLAGTSYE. The full CDR3 sequence reads CASSFLAGTSYEQFF.

This clone is labeled as medium-sized. Coverage ceases 3 residues before the CDR3 finishes, and the germline J gene fills in the end. The chain links TRBV19 to TRBJ2-3; D not certain. The CDR3 length is 16 residues. V gave up 3 bases and J gave up 5 bases, with 18 bases separating them. Germline CDR1 LNHDA, CDR2 SQIVND (reference sequence). The CDR3 loop is CASSMFPLLPGDTQYF. The part of the CDR3 DNA that was read is TGTGCCAGTAGTATGTTCCCCTTACTTCCGGGAGATACG.

In its sample, this clone ranks as medium-sized. Read coverage stops 3 residues before the CDR3 terminus; the germline J gene supplies the remainder. The rearrangement joins TRBV20-1 to TRBJ2-7, with D tentatively TRBD1 (6 bases). This CDR3 is 14 amino acids long. Per the germline V gene, CDR1 is DFQATT and CDR2 is SNEGSKA (reference sequence). Deletions cut 3 bases from V and 0 bases from J, with 12 bases between. CDR3 sequence: CSASRQESSYEQYF. CDR3 bases read: TGCAGTGCTAGTCGACAGGAAAGCTCCTACGAG.

This clone was observed a few times. The read ends 3 residues before the CDR3 terminus; that terminus is restored from the germline J gene. The chain is built from TRBV7-8 and TRBJ1-4; D remains ambiguous. Germline V gives CDR1 SGHVS, CDR2 FQNEAQ. Trimming cost V 5 bases and J 8 bases, with 15 bases left between them. The CDR3 covers 14 residues. This chain's CDR3 is CASSLALPIEKLFF. The CDR3 bases that were read are TGTGCCAGCAGCCTGGCCCTTCCCATCGAAAAA.

Judged by abundance, this clone is medium-sized. The CDR3 sequence: CASSPRDTYIQYF. The CDR3 bases that were read are TGTGCCAGCAGCCCACGGGACACATACATT. The chain joins TRBV7-9 to TRBJ2-4; the D gene is possibly TRBD1 (6 bases). Coverage ceases 3 residues before the CDR3 finishes, and the germline J gene fills in the end. The CDR3 contains 13 residues. In germline, CDR1 is SEHNR, CDR2 FQNEAQ (reference sequence). The V and J ends lost 5 bases and 8 bases respectively, with 13 bases between them.

By its share, this clone is medium-sized. The read halts 3 residues ahead of the CDR3 end, with the missing end drawn from the germline J gene. V and J are TRBV15 and TRBJ2-2, with D maybe TRBD2 (6 bases). The V and J ends lost 0 bases and 1 base respectively, with 18 bases between them. The CDR3 extends over 19 amino acids. Germline V CDR1 and CDR2: LNHNV, YYDKDF (reference sequence). The CDR3 protein is CATSRDLRLWGENTGELFF. The CDR3 bases that were read are TGTGCCACCAGCAGAGATCTAAGGTTGTGGGGGGAGAACACCGGGGAG.

Points on this clone: The sequence runs out 3 residues before the end of the CDR3; the remainder is reconstructed from the germline J gene. The genes are TRBV7-9 and TRBJ2-1; 10 positions agree with TRBD1. The CDR3 sequence is 15 residues long. The V and J ends lost 1 base and 6 bases, in that order; junction bases with no gene match: 3. Per the germline V gene, CDR1 is SEHNR and CDR2 is FQNEAQ (reference sequence). CDR3 sequence: CASSLGTGGPNEQFF. CDR3 DNA, as far as it was read: TGTGCCAGCAGCTTAGGGACAGGGGGGCCCAATGAG.

This clone is deemed medium-sized (0.01 to 0.1%). From the germline J gene comes the end of the CDR3, since the read stops 3 residues before it. J is TRBJ1-5 and V is TRBV5-1; TRBD1 is a possible D gene (6 bases). The V gene lost 4 bases and the J gene lost 4 bases, with 12 bases spanning the gap. Germline V lookup: CDR1 SGHRS, CDR2 YFSETQ. The CDR3 has 14 residues. The part of the CDR3 DNA that was read is TGCGCCAGCAGCCTAGGACAGACAAATCAGCCC. It yields the protein CASSLGQTNQP. The CDR3, in full, reads CASSLGQTNQPQHF.

Comment on this clone: The CDR3 extends 3 residues past the end of the read, so its final part is completed from the germline J gene. The chain links TRBV6-2 or TRBV6-3 to TRBJ1-6; D ambiguous. CDR3 length: 15 residues. Germline-derived CDR1 and CDR2 are MNHEY and SVGEGT. V was pared by 0 bases and J by 10 bases, with 13 bases between. Partial CDR3 DNA: TGTGCCAGCAGTTACTCCCACGACGCCGGGTCACCC. Translating gives CASSYSHDAGSP. The whole CDR3 protein is CASSYSHDAGSPLHF.